The rows below give T cell receptor beta chains drawn from one sample of a study of graft-versus-host responses after intestinal transplantation. Data came from immunoSEQ multiplex PCR; TCRdb stores just in-frame clones and leaves some out. The table shows around 97,000 clones, with about 90% occurring only once. Their target antigens are unknown. This specimen consisted of unstimulated CD8+ T cells sorted from spleen or lymph node cells, obtained before intestinal transplant. These receptors were obtained from a human donor who received an intestinal transplant. Both conserved end residues are part of each CDR3. The order of the fields is V gene, clone size, J gene, D gene, CDR3 protein, CDR3 DNA. A D gene is named only where the DNA matches it firmly. Not all rows give a size; the values are once, few, many and, for expanded clones, a class.

v_gene: TRBV27
abundance: .
j_gene: TRBJ2-7
d_gene: .
CDR3aa: CASSLSASGSYEQYF
CDR3nt: TGTGCCAGCAGTTTATCGGCGTCGGGTTCCTACGAGCAGTACTTC

v_gene: TRBV4-1
abundance: once
j_gene: TRBJ1-2
d_gene: .
CDR3aa: CASSQVSGDGYTF
CDR3nt: TGCGCCAGCAGCCAAGTATCGGGAGATGGCTACACCTTC

v_gene: TRBV4-1
abundance: once
j_gene: TRBJ2-1
d_gene: TRBD1
CDR3aa: CASSRRTGQGTNEQFF
CDR3nt: TGCGCCAGCAGCCGAAGGACGGGACAGGGTACCAATGAGCAGTTCTTC

v_gene: TRBV7-3
abundance: .
j_gene: TRBJ2-1
d_gene: .
CDR3aa: CASSLTAGTEQFF
CDR3nt: TGTGCCAGCAGCTTAACGGCGGGCACTGAGCAGTTCTTC

v_gene: TRBV4-1
abundance: once
j_gene: TRBJ2-5
d_gene: TRBD2
CDR3aa: CASSQPGLVLGTQYF
CDR3nt: TGCGCCAGCAGCCAACCGGGACTAGTTCTTGGGACCCAGTACTTC

v_gene: TRBV27
abundance: .
j_gene: TRBJ1-4
d_gene: .
CDR3aa: CASSLAPSGNEKLFF
CDR3nt: TGTGCCAGCAGTTTAGCGCCCTCCGGTAATGAAAAACTGTTTTTT

v_gene: TRBV9
abundance: .
j_gene: TRBJ2-2
d_gene: .
CDR3aa: CASSVDEGPMNTGELFF
CDR3nt: TGTGCCAGCAGCGTAGACGAGGGACCGATGAACACCGGGGAGCTGTTTTTT

v_gene: TRBV13
abundance: .
j_gene: TRBJ1-6
d_gene: .
CDR3aa: CASTDGPDNLDSPLHF
CDR3nt: TGTGCCAGCACCGATGGTCCCGACAATTTGGATTCACCCCTCCACTTT

v_gene: TRBV2
abundance: .
j_gene: TRBJ2-1
d_gene: .
CDR3aa: CASRDPGGSYNEQFF
CDR3nt: TGTGCCAGCAGGGACCCAGGGGGGTCCTACAATGAGCAGTTCTTC

v_gene: TRBV27
abundance: once
j_gene: TRBJ1-1
d_gene: .
CDR3aa: CASSLSYGLNTEAFF
CDR3nt: TGTGCCAGCAGTTTATCTTATGGATTGAACACTGAAGCTTTCTTT

v_gene: TRBV4-1
abundance: .
j_gene: TRBJ2-2
d_gene: .
CDR3aa: CASTYQTGPTGELFF
CDR3nt: TGCGCCAGCACCTATCAGACAGGCCCCACCGGGGAGCTGTTTTTT

v_gene: TRBV7-9
abundance: .
j_gene: TRBJ1-1
d_gene: .
CDR3aa: CASRGNNGAFF
CDR3nt: TGTGCCAGCAGAGGAAACAACGGGGCTTTCTTT

v_gene: TRBV10-3
abundance: .
j_gene: TRBJ1-6
d_gene: TRBD1
CDR3aa: CASRQGGSPLHF
CDR3nt: TGTGCCTCGAGACAGGGTGGTTCACCCCTCCACTTT

v_gene: TRBV9
abundance: few
j_gene: TRBJ2-3
d_gene: TRBD2
CDR3aa: CASSARLAGATTDTQYF
CDR3nt: TGTGCCAGCAGCGCCCGACTAGCGGGGGCTACCACAGATACGCAGTATTTT

v_gene: TRBV29-1
abundance: .
j_gene: TRBJ2-7
d_gene: .
CDR3aa: CSVEDGANYEQYF
CDR3nt: TGCAGCGTTGAAGACGGCGCGAACTACGAGCAGTACTTC

v_gene: TRBV27
abundance: .
j_gene: TRBJ2-7
d_gene: TRBD1
CDR3aa: CASSPTGGAKAYEQYF
CDR3nt: TGTGCCAGCAGCCCCACAGGGGGCGCGAAAGCCTACGAGCAGTACTTC

v_gene: TRBV27
abundance: .
j_gene: TRBJ2-1
d_gene: TRBD2
CDR3aa: CASSLTSGSNEQFF
CDR3nt: TGTGCCAGCAGTTTGACTAGCGGGAGCAATGAGCAGTTCTTC

v_gene: TRBV27
abundance: .
j_gene: TRBJ2-7
d_gene: .
CDR3aa: CASSPTGNPYEQYF
CDR3nt: TGTGCCAGCAGCCCCACAGGGAACCCCTACGAGCAGTACTTC

v_gene: TRBV27
abundance: .
j_gene: TRBJ2-1
d_gene: .
CDR3aa: CASSQGYFTEQFF
CDR3nt: TGTGCCAGCAGCCAGGGATACTTTACTGAGCAGTTCTTC

v_gene: TRBV7-9
abundance: .
j_gene: TRBJ1-5
d_gene: TRBD1
CDR3aa: CASSIQGADQPQHF
CDR3nt: TGTGCCAGCAGCATACAGGGGGCCGATCAGCCCCAGCATTTT

v_gene: TRBV7-9
abundance: .
j_gene: TRBJ2-5
d_gene: TRBD1
CDR3aa: CASSGTGAARSQYF
CDR3nt: TGTGCCAGCAGCGGGACAGGGGCGGCACGGTCCCAGTACTTC

v_gene: TRBV5-1
abundance: .
j_gene: TRBJ1-1
d_gene: .
CDR3aa: CASSPGGSPEAFF
CDR3nt: TGCGCCAGCAGCCCGGGGGGCAGCCCTGAAGCTTTCTTT

v_gene: TRBV13
abundance: few
j_gene: TRBJ1-4
d_gene: .
CDR3aa: CASSSRANEKLFF
CDR3nt: TGTGCCAGCAGCTCCCGGGCTAATGAAAAACTGTTTTTT

v_gene: TRBV13
abundance: .
j_gene: TRBJ2-7
d_gene: TRBD2
CDR3aa: CASSQTSGRSYEQYF
CDR3nt: TGTGCCAGCAGTCAGACTAGCGGGAGAAGCTACGAGCAGTACTTC

v_gene: TRBV6-5
abundance: .
j_gene: TRBJ2-7
d_gene: .
CDR3aa: CASSYGIYEQYF
CDR3nt: TGTGCCAGCAGTTACGGGATCTACGAGCAGTACTTC

v_gene: TRBV7-2
abundance: .
j_gene: TRBJ2-7
d_gene: TRBD2
CDR3aa: CASSLGLGNYEQYF
CDR3nt: TGTGCCAGCAGCTTGGGACTAGGTAACTACGAGCAGTACTTC

v_gene: TRBV5-1
abundance: .
j_gene: TRBJ1-1
d_gene: TRBD1
CDR3aa: CASSLGDREVTEAFF
CDR3nt: TGCGCCAGCAGCTTGGGGGACAGGGAAGTGACTGAAGCTTTCTTT

v_gene: TRBV11-2
abundance: .
j_gene: TRBJ2-7
d_gene: .
CDR3aa: CAEGYEQYF
CDR3nt: TGTGCCGAGGGGTACGAGCAGTACTTC

v_gene: TRBV27
abundance: .
j_gene: TRBJ1-1
d_gene: TRBD1
CDR3aa: CASSPYRGYLGAFF
CDR3nt: TGTGCCAGCAGTCCTTACAGGGGGTACCTTGGAGCTTTCTTT

v_gene: TRBV6-5
abundance: .
j_gene: TRBJ2-1
d_gene: .
CDR3aa: CASSLGGSYNEQFF
CDR3nt: TGTGCCAGCAGTTTGGGAGGCTCCTACAATGAGCAGTTCTTC

v_gene: TRBV14
abundance: .
j_gene: TRBJ2-5
d_gene: .
CDR3aa: CASSQRPDGGRDQYF
CDR3nt: TGTGCCAGCAGCCAACGACCGGACGGCGGTAGGGACCAGTACTTC

v_gene: TRBV6-5
abundance: .
j_gene: TRBJ2-1
d_gene: TRBD2
CDR3aa: CASSLAGGSNEQFF
CDR3nt: TGTGCCAGCAGCCTAGCGGGGGGCTCCAATGAGCAGTTCTTC

v_gene: TRBV4-1
abundance: once
j_gene: TRBJ1-1
d_gene: .
CDR3aa: CASSQDPRVNTEAFF
CDR3nt: TGCGCCAGCAGCCAAGACCCCCGCGTGAACACTGAAGCTTTCTTT

v_gene: TRBV7-6
abundance: .
j_gene: TRBJ2-7
d_gene: TRBD2
CDR3aa: CASSLGLAGVGEQYF
CDR3nt: TGTGCCAGCAGCTTAGGACTAGCGGGAGTGGGGGAGCAGTACTTC

v_gene: TRBV5-1
abundance: .
j_gene: TRBJ2-5
d_gene: TRBD2
CDR3aa: CASSYYMGGLARTETQYF
CDR3nt: TGCGCCAGCAGCTACTACATGGGAGGACTAGCGAGGACGGAGACCCAGTACTTC

v_gene: TRBV7-1
abundance: .
j_gene: TRBJ1-2
d_gene: .
CDR3aa: CASSRAYGYTF
CDR3nt: TGTGCCAGCAGCCGAGCCTATGGCTACACCTTC

v_gene: TRBV18
abundance: .
j_gene: TRBJ1-5
d_gene: TRBD1
CDR3aa: CASSPGADRGHQPQHF
CDR3nt: TGTGCCAGCTCACCGGGAGCGGACAGGGGGCATCAGCCCCAGCATTTT